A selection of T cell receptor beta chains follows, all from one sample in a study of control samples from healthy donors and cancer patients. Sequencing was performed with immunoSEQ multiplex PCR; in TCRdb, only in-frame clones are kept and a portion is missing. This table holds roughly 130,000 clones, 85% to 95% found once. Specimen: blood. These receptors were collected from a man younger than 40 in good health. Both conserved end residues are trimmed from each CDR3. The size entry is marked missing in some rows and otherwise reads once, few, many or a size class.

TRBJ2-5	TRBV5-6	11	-	ASRGGSGETQY
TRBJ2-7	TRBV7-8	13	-	ASSLEQVFHYEQY
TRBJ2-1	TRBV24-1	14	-	ATSDRERGRLNEQF
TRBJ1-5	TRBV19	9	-	AIGGDQPQH
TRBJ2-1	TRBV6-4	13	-	ASSVAGSSYNEQF
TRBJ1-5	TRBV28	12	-	ASSFTGGNQPQH
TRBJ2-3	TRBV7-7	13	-	ASSLGQGGADTQY
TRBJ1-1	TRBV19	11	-	ASSMWEGTEAF
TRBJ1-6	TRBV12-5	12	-	ASGLSGGDSPLH
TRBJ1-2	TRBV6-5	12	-	ASRGGGAHYGYT
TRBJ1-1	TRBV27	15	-	ASSDRDRGIMNTEAF
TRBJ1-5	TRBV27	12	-	ASSFRREGQPQH
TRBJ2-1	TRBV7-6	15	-	ASSPRLAGGPYNEQF
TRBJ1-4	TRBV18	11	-	ASSPQRGEKLF
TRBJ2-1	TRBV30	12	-	AWMGQRVYNEQF
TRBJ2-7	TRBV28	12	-	ASSPLTATYEQY
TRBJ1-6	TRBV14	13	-	ASSQRRGRDSPLH
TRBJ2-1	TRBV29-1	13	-	SVVGTIAFGDEQF
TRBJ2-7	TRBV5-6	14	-	ASSSFDRSFLYEQY
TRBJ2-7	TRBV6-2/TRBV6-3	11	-	ASSFGSSYEQY
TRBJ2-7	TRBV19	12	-	ASSSRAASYEQY
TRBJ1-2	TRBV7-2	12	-	ASSSFRSDYGYT
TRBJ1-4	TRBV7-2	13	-	ASSLAPATNEKLF
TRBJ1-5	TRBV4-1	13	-	ASSRSASSNQPQH
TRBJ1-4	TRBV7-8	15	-	ASSFRFLGNRGEKLF
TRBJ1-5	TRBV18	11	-	ASSAPRTGTQH
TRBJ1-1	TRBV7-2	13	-	ASSSRTGGGTEAF
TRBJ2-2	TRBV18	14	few	ASSPAQGAQAGELF
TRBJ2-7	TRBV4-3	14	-	ASSQSGSVTSYEQY
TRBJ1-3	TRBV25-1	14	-	ASSEIRGPLGNTIY
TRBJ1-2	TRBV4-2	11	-	ASSQGANYGYT
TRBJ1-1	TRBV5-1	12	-	ASSLEDRGPEAF
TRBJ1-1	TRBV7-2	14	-	ASSLTGSKTNTEAF
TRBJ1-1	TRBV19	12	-	ASSIKQGYTEAF
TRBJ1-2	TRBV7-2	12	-	ASSSDVGSDGYT
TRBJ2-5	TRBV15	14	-	ATSRERYRGQETQY
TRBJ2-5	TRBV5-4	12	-	ASSPGQGWETQY
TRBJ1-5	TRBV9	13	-	ASSVGGGPNQPQH
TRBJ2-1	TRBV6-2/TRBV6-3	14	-	ASSYSSGTRYNEQF
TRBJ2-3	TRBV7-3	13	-	ASSSRPGGTDTQY
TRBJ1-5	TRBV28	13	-	ASSAGRYSNQPQH